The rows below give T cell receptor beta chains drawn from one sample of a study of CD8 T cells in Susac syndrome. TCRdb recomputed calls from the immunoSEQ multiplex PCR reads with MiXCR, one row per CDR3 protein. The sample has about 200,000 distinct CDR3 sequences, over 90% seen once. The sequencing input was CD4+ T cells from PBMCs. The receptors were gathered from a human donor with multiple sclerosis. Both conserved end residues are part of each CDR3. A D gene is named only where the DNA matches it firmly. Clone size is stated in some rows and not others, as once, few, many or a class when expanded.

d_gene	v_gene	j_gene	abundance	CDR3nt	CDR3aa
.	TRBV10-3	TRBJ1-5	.	TGTGCCATCAGTGAGGGGGCAGGGTCAGGCAATCAGCCCCAGCATTTT	CAISEGAGSGNQPQHF
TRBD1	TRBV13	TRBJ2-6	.	TGTGCCAGCAGCTTAGATCTCCCCTCAGGGGGCGCTGGGGCCAACGTCCTGACTTTC	CASSLDLPSGGAGANVLTF
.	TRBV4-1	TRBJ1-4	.	TGCGCCAGCAGCCAAGACCAACAGGGCGTCGCTAATGAAAAACTGTTTTTT	CASSQDQQGVANEKLFF
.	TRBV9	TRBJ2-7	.	TGTGCCAGCAGCGTAGCTCACGGACCCTACGAGCAGTACTTC	CASSVAHGPYEQYF
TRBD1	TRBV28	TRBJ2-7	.	TGTGCCAGCAACCCCCGGGACAGGGTGTCCTACGAGCAGTACTTC	CASNPRDRVSYEQYF
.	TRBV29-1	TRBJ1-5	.	TGCAGCGCCGGCGGCGGGGAAGGTCAGCCCCAGCATTTT	CSAGGGEGQPQHF
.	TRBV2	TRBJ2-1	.	TGTGCCAGCTTTGCCGGGACGCTGTACAATGAGCAGTTCTTC	CASFAGTLYNEQFF
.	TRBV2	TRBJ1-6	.	TGTGCCAGCAGTGAAGGAGGGGCGCGTAATTCACCCCTCCACTTT	CASSEGGARNSPLHF
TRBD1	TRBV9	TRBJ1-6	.	TGTGCCAGCAGCGTAGATCACAGGGGGTACTCACCCCTCCACTTT	CASSVDHRGYSPLHF
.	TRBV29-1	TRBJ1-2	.	TGCAGCGTCCAAGGCCCCGGGAACTATGGCTACACCTTC	CSVQGPGNYGYTF
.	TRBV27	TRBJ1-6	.	TGTGCCAGCAGTCCAATACAGGGATATAATTCACCCCTCCACTTT	CASSPIQGYNSPLHF
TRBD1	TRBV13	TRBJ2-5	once	TGTGCCAGCAGCTCCCGACAGGGGATAGAGACCCAGTACTTC	CASSSRQGIETQYF
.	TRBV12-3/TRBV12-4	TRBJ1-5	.	TGTGCCAGTCGTAGTTATAGCAATCAGCCCCAGCATTTT	CASRSYSNQPQHF
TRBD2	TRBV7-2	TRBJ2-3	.	TGTGCCAGCAGCTTAGAAGTCAAGCGGGGGGCATGGATTGTTACGCAGTATTTT	CASSLEVKRGAWIVTQYF
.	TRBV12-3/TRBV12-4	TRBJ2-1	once	TGTGCCAGCAGTTTAGGGACCCTTCAGTTCTTC	CASSLGTLQFF
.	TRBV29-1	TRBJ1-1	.	TGCAGCCCTGCGAGGCGGCTGAACACTGAAGCTTTCTTT	CSPARRLNTEAFF
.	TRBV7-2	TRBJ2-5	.	TGTGCCAGCAGCTTAGTCGAAGGAGGTGGTGAGACCCAGTACTTC	CASSLVEGGGETQYF
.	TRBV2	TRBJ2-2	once	TGTGCCATCGCCGGGGGCAGAACTAACACCGGGGAGCTGTTTTTT	CAIAGGRTNTGELFF
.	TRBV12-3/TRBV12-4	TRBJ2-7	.	TGTGCCAGCAGTCCGGCGGCGGGTCCGCCACTCTACGAGCAGTACTTC	CASSPAAGPPLYEQYF
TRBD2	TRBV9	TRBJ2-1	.	TGTGCCAGCAGCGTAGCGGGACTAGATTTCAATGAGCAGTTCTTC	CASSVAGLDFNEQFF
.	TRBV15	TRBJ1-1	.	TGTGCCACCAGCTCCGTTCGAGGTGCACAAACTGAAGCTTTCTTT	CATSSVRGAQTEAFF
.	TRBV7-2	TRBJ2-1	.	TGTGCCAGCAGCTTTTTAGGGTTCGATGAGCAGTTCTTC	CASSFLGFDEQFF
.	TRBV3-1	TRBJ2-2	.	TGTGCCAGCAGCCAAGTTTCCACGGCGGGGGAGCTGTTTTTT	CASSQVSTAGELFF
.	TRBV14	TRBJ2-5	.	TGTGCCAGCAGCCAAGCCCCCCGCAGTGGGACCCAGTACTTC	CASSQAPRSGTQYF
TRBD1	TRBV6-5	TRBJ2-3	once	TGTGCCAGCAGAACTTGGGGAACAGGGGGCACAGATACGCAGTATTTT	CASRTWGTGGTDTQYF
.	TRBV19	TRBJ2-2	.	TGTGCCAGTAGTTATCCAGGGGGGGAGCTGTTTTTT	CASSYPGGELFF
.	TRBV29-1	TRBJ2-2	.	TGCAGCGTTGTCCTTGGGATCTCCGCGAACACCGGGGAGCTGTTTTTT	CSVVLGISANTGELFF
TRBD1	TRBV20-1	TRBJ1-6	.	TGCAGTGCTAGGACGGGACAGAATAATTCACCCCTCCACTTT	CSARTGQNNSPLHF
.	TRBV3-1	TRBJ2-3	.	TGTGCTGCAGGGGCCACAGATACGCAGTATTTT	CAAGATDTQYF
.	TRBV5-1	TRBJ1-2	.	TGCGCCAGCAGCTTGGAGCAGGGTGGCTATGGCTACACCTTC	CASSLEQGGYGYTF
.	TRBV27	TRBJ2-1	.	TGTGCCAGCAGTTTTGCCCAAAGGGTTCCACGGCAGTTCTTC	CASSFAQRVPRQFF
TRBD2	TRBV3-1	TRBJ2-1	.	TGTGCCAGCACCTTGACTAGCGGGGGGCCCGAGCAGTTCTTC	CASTLTSGGPEQFF
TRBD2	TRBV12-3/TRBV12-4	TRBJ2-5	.	TGTGCCACAGGGACTAGCGGAGTTGAGGAGACCCAGTACTTC	CATGTSGVEETQYF
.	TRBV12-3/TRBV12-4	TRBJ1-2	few	TGTGCCAGCAGTTCTCTGGGAGGCTACACCTTC	CASSSLGGYTF
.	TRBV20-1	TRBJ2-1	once	TGCAGTGCTATCGGACAGAATGAGCAGTTCTTC	CSAIGQNEQFF
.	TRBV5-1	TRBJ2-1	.	TGCGCCAGCAGCCTGGAATTGTCGGGTTTGGATGAGCAGTTCTTC	CASSLELSGLDEQFF
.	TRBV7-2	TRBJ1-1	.	TGTGCCAGCAGAGACGGGCTCAACACTGAAGCTTTCTTT	CASRDGLNTEAFF
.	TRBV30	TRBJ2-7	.	TGTGCCTGGAATCCCGGAGGGTCCTACGAGCAGTACTTC	CAWNPGGSYEQYF
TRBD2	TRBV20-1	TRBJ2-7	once	TGCAGTGCTAGAGTTACTAGCGGGGGTAACTACGAGCAGTACTTC	CSARVTSGGNYEQYF
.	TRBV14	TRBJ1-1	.	TGTGCCAGCAGCCTATGGGGCACTGAAGCTTTCTTT	CASSLWGTEAFF
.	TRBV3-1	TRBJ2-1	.	TGTGCCAGCAGTCCAGCCCCGGGAAATTTCAATGAGCAGTTCTTC	CASSPAPGNFNEQFF
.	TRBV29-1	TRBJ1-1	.	TGCAGCGTTGACCAAGCCGGGGCGGGAGAAGCTTTCTTT	CSVDQAGAGEAFF
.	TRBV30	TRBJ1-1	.	TGTGCCTGGTTAAGGGGCACTGAAGCTTTCTTT	CAWLRGTEAFF
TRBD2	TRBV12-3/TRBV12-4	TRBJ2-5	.	TGTGCCAGCAGTTTCGGGGGGGGCCTGGGGACCCAGTACTTC	CASSFGGGLGTQYF
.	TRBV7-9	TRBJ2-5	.	TGTGCCAGCAGGGATACAGGGACGGGAGAGACCCAGTACTTC	CASRDTGTGETQYF
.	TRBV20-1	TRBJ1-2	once	TGCAGTGCTAGAGATCCGCGGGGTGGGTCTAACTATGGCTACACCTTC	CSARDPRGGSNYGYTF
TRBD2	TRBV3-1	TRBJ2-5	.	TGTGCCAGCAGCCAAAGTCCCCCGGGGGGAGGCGAGACCCAGTACTTC	CASSQSPPGGGETQYF
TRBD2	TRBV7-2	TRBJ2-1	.	TGTGCCAGCAGGACTAGCGGGGGGCTCAATGAGCAGTTCTTC	CASRTSGGLNEQFF
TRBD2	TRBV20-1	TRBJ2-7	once	TGCAGTGCTACCTCTAGGACTAGCGGTAACTACGAGCAGTACTTC	CSATSRTSGNYEQYF
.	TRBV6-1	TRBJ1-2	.	TGTGCCAGCAGTGAAACAGGGAACTATGGCTACACCTTC	CASSETGNYGYTF